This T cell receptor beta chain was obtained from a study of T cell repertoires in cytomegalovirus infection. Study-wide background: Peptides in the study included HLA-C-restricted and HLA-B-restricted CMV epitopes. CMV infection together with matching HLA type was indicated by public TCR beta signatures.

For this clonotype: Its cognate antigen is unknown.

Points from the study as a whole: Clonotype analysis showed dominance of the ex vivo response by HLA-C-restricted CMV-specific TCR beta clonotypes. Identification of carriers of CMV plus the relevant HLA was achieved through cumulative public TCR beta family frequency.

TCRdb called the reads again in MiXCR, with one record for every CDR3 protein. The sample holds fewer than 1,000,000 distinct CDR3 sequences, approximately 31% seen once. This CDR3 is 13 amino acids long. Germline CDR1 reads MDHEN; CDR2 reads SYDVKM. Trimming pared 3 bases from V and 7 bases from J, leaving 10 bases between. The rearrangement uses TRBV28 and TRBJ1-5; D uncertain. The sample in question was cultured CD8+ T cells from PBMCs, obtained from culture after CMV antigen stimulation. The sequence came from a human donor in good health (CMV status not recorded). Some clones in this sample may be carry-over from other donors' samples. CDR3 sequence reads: CASSFPGGQPQHF. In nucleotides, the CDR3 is TGTGCCAGCAGTTTCCCCGGAGGGCAGCCCCAGCATTTT. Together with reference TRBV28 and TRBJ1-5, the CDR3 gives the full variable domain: DVKVTQSSRYLVKRTGEKVFLECVQDMDHENMFWYRQDPGLGLRLIYFSYDVKMKEKGDIPEGYSVSREKKERFSLILESASTNQTSMYLCASSFPGGQPQHFGDGTRLSIL.